Included here is one TCR beta chain sequence, with context. Its target is not known. CDR3 length: 13 amino acids. The V gene's germline CDR1 is WNHNN and CDR2 SYGVQD (reference sequence). The V end was cut by 7 bases, the J end by 2 bases, with 11 bases between. This sample stems from a study of cytomegalovirus exposure and HLA in healthy donors. Study-level results: As a later analysis showed, a missense DCLRE1C variant was linked to trimming of TCR beta V- and J-genes. Sequencing probably produced one cluster of sequence variants that were highly shared. An Asian-associated ancestry cluster reportedly showed fewer N-insertions than the approximately 650-donor mean in a later analysis.

Primers for the PCR totalled 60 Vbeta and 13 Jbeta. Repertoires were generated with immunoSEQ multiplex PCR, while TCRdb's copy carries only in-frame clones and drops some. The sample contains 130,000 or so clones, approximately 88% of which appear only once. The specimen was PBMCs. The chain couples TRBV10-1 to TRBJ2-5, with TRBD1 as a possible D gene (5 bases). The receptor was isolated from a woman aged 40 to 50 in good health and CMV-seronegative. Here the CDR3 reads CASTFDRQETQYF. For the CDR3, the DNA is TGCGCCAGCACCTTCGACAGACAAGAGACCCAGTACTTC.